This TCR beta chain was identified during a study of CXCR3-negative and CXCR3-positive naive CD8 T cells. All TRB cDNA libraries came from 5' RACE performed with UMI labels. TCRdb processed the 5' RACE reads again and assigns one entry to each CDR3 protein, with no DNA. This sample contains about 9,600 distinct CDR3 sequences. Judged by frequency, this clonotype is medium-sized. The source material was naive CXCR3- CD8+ T cells from blood. Subset specified: CD45RO-CCR7+CD27+CD95- naive CD8+ T cells lacking CXCR3 (TNR3-). This clonotype was obtained from a human donor in good health. Some clones in this sample may be carry-over from other donors' samples.

CDR3 loop: CASAVRQGADGYTF. The chain uses TRBV19 and TRBJ1-2; TCRdb selects TRBD1, and the lack of DNA leaves this call unchecked. Per the germline V gene, CDR1 is LNHDA and CDR2 is SQIVND (reference sequence). CDR3 size: 14 residues.